The clone carrying this T cell receptor beta chain was counted between two and nine times. The data originate from a study of tumor-infiltrating lymphocytes in oesophageal squamous cell carcinoma. V was pared by 0 bases and J by 1 base, with 0 bases between. Germline V lookup: CDR1 SGHAT, CDR2 FQNNGV. The CDR3 covers 12 residues. Each CDR3 protein gets one entry after TCRdb re-called the PCR reads with MiXCR. The sample has fewer than 20,000 distinct CDR3 sequences, less than 45% seen once. The chain recombines TRBV11-2 with TRBJ2-5; D is ambiguous. The sequenced material came from normal esophageal tissue next to the tumor. The sequence was obtained from a male donor with esophageal squamous cell carcinoma. CDR3 protein: CASSLDQETQYF. In nucleotides, the CDR3 is TGTGCCAGCAGCTTAGACCAAGAGACCCAGTACTTC. Supplemented by reference TRBV11-2 and TRBJ2-5, the full variable domain reads EAGVAQSPRYKIIEKRQSVAFWCNPISGHATLYWYQQILGQGPKLLIQFQNNGVVDDSQLPKDRFSAERLKGVDSTLKIQPAKLEDSAVYLCASSLDQETQYFGPGTRLLVL.